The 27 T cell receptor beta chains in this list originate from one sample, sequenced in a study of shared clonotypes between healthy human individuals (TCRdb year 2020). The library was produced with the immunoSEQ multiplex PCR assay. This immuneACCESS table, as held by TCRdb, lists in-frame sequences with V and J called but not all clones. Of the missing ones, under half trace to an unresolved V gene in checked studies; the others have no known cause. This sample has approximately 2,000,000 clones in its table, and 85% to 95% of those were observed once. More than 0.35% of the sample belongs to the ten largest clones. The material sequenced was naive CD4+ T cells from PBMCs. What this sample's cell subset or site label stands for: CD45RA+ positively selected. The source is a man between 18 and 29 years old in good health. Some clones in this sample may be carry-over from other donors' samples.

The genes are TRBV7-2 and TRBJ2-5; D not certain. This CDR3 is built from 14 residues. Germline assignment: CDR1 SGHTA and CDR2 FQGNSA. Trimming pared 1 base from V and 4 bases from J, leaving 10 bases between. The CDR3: CASSLGVRPETQYF. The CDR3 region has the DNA TGTGCCAGCAGCTTAGGCGTGCGACCAGAGACCCAGTACTTC.

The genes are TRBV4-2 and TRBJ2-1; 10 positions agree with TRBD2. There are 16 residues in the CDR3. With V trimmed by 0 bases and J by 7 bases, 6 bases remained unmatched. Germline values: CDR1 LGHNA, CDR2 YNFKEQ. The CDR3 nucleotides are TGTGCCAGCAGCCAAGATCCAGCGGGGGGGTGGAATGAGCAGTTCTTC. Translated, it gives CASSQDPAGGWNEQFF.

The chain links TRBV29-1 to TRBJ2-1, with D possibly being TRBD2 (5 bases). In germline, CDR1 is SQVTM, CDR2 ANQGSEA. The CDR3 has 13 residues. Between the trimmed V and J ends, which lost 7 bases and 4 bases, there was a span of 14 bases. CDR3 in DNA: TGCAGCGCTCGAGGGAGCGTGTACAATGAGCAGTTCTTC. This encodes CSARGSVYNEQFF.

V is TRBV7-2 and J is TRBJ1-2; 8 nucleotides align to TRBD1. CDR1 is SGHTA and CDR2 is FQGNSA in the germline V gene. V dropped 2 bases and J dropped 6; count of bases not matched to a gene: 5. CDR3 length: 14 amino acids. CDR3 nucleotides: TGTGCCAGCAGCTTACAGGGGGCCCTAAATGGCTACACCTTC. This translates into CASSLQGALNGYTF.

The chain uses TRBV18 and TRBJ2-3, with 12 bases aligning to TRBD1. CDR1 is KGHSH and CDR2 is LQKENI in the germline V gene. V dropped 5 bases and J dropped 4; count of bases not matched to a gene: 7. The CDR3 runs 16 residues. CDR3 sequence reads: CASSEGTGGRADTQYF. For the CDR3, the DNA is TGTGCCAGCTCAGAAGGGACAGGGGGCCGCGCAGATACGCAGTATTTT. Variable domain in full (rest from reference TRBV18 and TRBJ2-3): NAGVMQNPRHLVRRRGQEARLRCSPMKGHSHVYWYRQLPEEGLKFMVYLQKENIIDESGMPKERFSAEFPKEGPSILRIQQVVRGDSAAYFCASSEGTGGRADTQYFGPGTRLTVL.

The CDR3 loop is CAISYRLDYEQYF. For the CDR3, the DNA is TGTGCCATCAGTTACAGGTTAGATTACGAGCAGTACTTC. The chain combines TRBV10-3 with TRBJ2-7; D possibly corresponds to TRBD1 (5 bases). Germline-derived CDR1 and CDR2 are ENHRY and SYGVKD. The CDR3 is 13 amino acids. Between the trimmed V and J ends, which lost 5 bases and 4 bases, there was a span of 12 bases.

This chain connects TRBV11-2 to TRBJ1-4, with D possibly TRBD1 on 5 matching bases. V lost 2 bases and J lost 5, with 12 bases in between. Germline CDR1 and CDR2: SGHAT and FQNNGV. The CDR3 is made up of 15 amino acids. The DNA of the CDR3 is TGTGCCAGCAGCTTACTTGGGCAGGGCAATGAAAAACTGTTTTTT. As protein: CASSLLGQGNEKLFF.

In DNA, the CDR3 is TGTGCCAGCAGCTCGGCGGCCAGGGGCAATCAGCCCCAGCATTTT. As protein: CASSSAARGNQPQHF. The rearrangement links TRBV28 to TRBJ1-5; maybe TRBD1 (5 bases). The V gene's germline CDR1 is MDHEN and CDR2 SYDVKM. This CDR3 region has 15 residues. The germline V and J ends were trimmed by 6 bases and 2 bases, with 14 bases remaining between them.

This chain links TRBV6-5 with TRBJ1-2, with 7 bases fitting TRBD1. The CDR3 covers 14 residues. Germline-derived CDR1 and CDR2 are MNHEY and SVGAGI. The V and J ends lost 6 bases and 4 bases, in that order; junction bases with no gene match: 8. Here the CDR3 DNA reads TGTGCCAGCAGCCAGGACAGGCGTTCCTATGGCTACACCTTC. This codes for CASSQDRRSYGYTF.

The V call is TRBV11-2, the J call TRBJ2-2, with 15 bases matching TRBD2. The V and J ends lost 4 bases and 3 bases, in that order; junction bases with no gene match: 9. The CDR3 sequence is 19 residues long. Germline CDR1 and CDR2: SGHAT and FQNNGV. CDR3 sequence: CASSSYWTSGREDTGELFF. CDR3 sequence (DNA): TGTGCCAGCAGCTCCTATTGGACTAGCGGGAGGGAGGACACCGGGGAGCTGTTTTTT.

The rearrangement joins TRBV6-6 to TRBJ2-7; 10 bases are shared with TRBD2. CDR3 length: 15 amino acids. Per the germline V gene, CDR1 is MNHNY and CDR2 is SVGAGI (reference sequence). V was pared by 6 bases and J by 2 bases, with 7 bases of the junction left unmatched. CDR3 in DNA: TGTGCCAGCAGCCAGCGGACTAGCGGTACCTACGAGCAGTACTTC. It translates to CASSQRTSGTYEQYF.

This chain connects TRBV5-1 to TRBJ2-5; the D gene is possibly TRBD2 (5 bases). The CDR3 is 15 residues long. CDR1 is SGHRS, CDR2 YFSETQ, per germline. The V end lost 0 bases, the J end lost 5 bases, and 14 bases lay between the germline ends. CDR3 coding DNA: TGCGCCAGCAGCTTGGCCCTAGCAGGCTCTGAGACCCAGTACTTC. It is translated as CASSLALAGSETQYF.

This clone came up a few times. CDR3 loop: CASSPTSQGYYQPQHF. The CDR3 region has the DNA TGTGCCAGCAGTCCTACATCTCAGGGATACTATCAGCCCCAGCATTTT. V usage is TRBV27 and J usage is TRBJ1-5; D possibly corresponds to TRBD1 (5 bases). Trimming left V 5 bases short and J 5 bases short, with 19 bases between. Germline CDR1 reads MNHEY; CDR2 reads SMNVEV (reference sequence). The CDR3 is 16 amino acids.

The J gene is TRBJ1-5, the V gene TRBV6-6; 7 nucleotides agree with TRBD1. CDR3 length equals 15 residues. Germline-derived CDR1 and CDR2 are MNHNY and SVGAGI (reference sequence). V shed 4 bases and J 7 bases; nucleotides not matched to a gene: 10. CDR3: CASSSTTGWGQPQHF. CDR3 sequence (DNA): TGTGCCAGCAGTTCTACGACAGGGTGGGGACAGCCCCAGCATTTT.

In DNA form, the CDR3 reads TGTGCCAGCAGCTTACTTGGGGGGGCGAGCCTTCCGGTTGGCTACACCTTC. This encodes CASSLLGGASLPVGYTF. The gene calls are TRBV7-3 and TRBJ1-2, with D possibly matching TRBD1 (6 bases). V dropped 2 bases and J dropped 7 bases, with 23 bases sitting between them. The CDR3 is 17 residues long. The V gene's germline CDR1 is SGHTA and CDR2 FQGTGA.

In nucleotides, the CDR3 is TGTGCCAGCAGCCGGACTAGCGGGAGTCGGGAGACCCAGTACTTC. Amino acid sequence: CASSRTSGSRETQYF. The gene calls are TRBV5-5 and TRBJ2-5; 13 bases are a match to TRBD2. The V and J ends lost 4 bases and 5 bases, in that order; junction bases with no gene match: 5. This CDR3 is 15 amino acids long. The germline CDR1 and CDR2 sequences are SGHKS and YYEKEE (reference sequence).

This chain's CDR3 is CASSLTARGVVGEQFF. The CDR3 nucleotides read TGTGCCAGCAGCTTAACCGCCCGGGGAGTTGTCGGTGAGCAGTTCTTC. The chain couples TRBV11-3 to TRBJ2-1; possible D gene TRBD2, 5 bases. Trimming left V 2 bases short and J 9 bases short, with 20 bases between. CDR3 length: 16 residues. Per germline, CDR1 SGHNT and CDR2 YENEEA.

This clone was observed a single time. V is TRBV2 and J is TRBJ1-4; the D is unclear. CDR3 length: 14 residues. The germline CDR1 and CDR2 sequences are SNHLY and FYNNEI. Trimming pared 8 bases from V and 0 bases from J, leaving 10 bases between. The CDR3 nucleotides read TGTGCCAGCCGAGGGAAAGCAACTAATGAAAAACTGTTTTTT. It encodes CASRGKATNEKLFF.

CDR3 bases: TGTGCCAGCTCAGAGGGCCGCTCTGGAAACACCATATATTTT. Amino acids: CASSEGRSGNTIYF. The gene calls are TRBV18 and TRBJ1-3; D unresolved. Trimming took 5 bases from V and 0 from J, leaving 8 bases between them. Germline lookup yields CDR1 KGHSH and CDR2 LQKENI. CDR3 size: 14 residues.

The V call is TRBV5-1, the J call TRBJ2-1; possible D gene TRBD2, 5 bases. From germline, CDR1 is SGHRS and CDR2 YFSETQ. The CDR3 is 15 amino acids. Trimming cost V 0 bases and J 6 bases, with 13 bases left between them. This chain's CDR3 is CASSLDVARVNEQFF. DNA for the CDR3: TGCGCCAGCAGCTTGGATGTAGCGAGGGTCAATGAGCAGTTCTTC.

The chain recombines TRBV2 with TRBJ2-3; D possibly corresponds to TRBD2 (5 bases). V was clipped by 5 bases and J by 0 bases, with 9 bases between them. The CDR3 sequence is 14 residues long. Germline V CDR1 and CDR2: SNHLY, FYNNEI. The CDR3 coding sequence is TGTGCCAGCAGTCCACAGCGGAGCACAGATACGCAGTATTTT. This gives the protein CASSPQRSTDTQYF. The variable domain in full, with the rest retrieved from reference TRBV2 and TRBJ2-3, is EPEVTQTPSHQVTQMGQEVILRCVPISNHLYFYWYRQILGQKVEFLVSFYNNEISEKSEIFDDQFSVERPDGSNFTLKIRSTKLEDSAMYFCASSPQRSTDTQYFGPGTRLTVL.

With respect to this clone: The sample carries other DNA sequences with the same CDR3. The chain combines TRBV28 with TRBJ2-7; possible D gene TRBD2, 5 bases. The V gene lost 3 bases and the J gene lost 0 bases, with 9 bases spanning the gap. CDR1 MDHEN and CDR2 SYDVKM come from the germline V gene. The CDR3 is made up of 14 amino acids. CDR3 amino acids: CASSLGGSSYEQYF. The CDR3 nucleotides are TGTGCCAGCAGTTTGGGTGGGAGCTCCTACGAGCAGTACTTC.

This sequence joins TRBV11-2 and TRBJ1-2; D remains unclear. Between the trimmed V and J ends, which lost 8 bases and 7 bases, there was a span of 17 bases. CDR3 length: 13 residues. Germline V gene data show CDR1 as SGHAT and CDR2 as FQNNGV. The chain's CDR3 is CASQRRPGSGYTF. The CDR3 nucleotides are TGTGCCAGCCAAAGAAGGCCCGGGTCTGGCTACACCTTC.

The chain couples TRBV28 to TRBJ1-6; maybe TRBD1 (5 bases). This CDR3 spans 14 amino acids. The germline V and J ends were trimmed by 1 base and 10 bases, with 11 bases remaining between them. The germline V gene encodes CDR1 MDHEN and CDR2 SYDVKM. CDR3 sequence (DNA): TGTGCCAGCAGTTTATCGACCAGGGTCTCACCCCTCCACTTT. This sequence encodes CASSLSTRVSPLHF.

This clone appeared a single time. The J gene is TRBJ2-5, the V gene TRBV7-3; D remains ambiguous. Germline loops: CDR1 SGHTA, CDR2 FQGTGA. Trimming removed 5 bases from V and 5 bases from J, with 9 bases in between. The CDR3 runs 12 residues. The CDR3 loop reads CASSKIVETQYF. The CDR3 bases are TGTGCCAGCAGCAAAATCGTGGAGACCCAGTACTTC.

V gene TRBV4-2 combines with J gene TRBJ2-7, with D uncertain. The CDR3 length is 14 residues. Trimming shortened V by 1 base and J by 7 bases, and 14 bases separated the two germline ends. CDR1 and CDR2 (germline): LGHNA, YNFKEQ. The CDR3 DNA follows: TGTGCCAGCAGCCAAGTTGCTGAAGCTGGGGAGCAGTACTTC. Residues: CASSQVAEAGEQYF.

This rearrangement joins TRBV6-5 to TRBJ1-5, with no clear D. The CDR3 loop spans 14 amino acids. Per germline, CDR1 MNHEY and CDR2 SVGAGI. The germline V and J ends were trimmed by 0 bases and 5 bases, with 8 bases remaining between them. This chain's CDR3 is CASSYSGNHQPQHF. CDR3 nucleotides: TGTGCCAGCAGTTACTCGGGGAACCATCAGCCCCAGCATTTT.